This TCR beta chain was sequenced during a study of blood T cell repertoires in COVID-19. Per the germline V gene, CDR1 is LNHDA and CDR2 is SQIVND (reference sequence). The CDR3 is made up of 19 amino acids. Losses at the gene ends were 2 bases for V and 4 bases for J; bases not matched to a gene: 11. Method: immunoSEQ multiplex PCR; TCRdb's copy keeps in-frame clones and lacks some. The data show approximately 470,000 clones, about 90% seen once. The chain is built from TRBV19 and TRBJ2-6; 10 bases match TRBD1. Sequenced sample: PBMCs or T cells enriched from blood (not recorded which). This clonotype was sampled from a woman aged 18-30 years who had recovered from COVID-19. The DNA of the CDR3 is TGTGCCAGTAGTATAAGGACAGGGGGAAAGGCATCCGGGGCCAACGTCCTGACTTTC. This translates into CASSIRTGGKASGANVLTF.